This T cell receptor beta chain appears in the sequencing data of a study of T cell repertoires in cytomegalovirus infection (dated by TCRdb to the late 2010s). As for the study more broadly: Alongside well-studied HLA-B-restricted epitopes, the peptide stimulations were aimed at recently identified HLA-C-restricted CMV epitopes, whose presentation resists viral immunomodulation. Because public TCR beta signatures pointed to carriage of CMV infection together with the matching HLA type, the HLA type of each donor mattered for the analysis.

Sequencing used an Illumina HiSeq 1500. TCRdb's own reprocessing of the public reads used fastp at Q25 and MiXCR and kept productive beta chains. One record per CDR3 amino acid sequence lists the most common genes and DNA. This sample lists a few hundred thousand distinct CDR3 sequences; 40% were detected once. Clones ranked in the top ten supply 48% of the sample. The paper's findings and limits, for the study overall: In both this cohort and an independent cohort of some 350 donors, the cumulative frequency of public TCR beta family members distinguished carriers of CMV infection plus the relevant HLA type. The ex vivo response was dominated by HLA-C-restricted CMV-specific TCR beta clonotypes, and the single most frequent clonotype in two of eight donors was supplied by these HLA-C-restricted clonotypes.

Reading the label with the study, this specimen's treatment or condition is: in vitro stimulation with specific CMV peptide epitopes to enrich CMV-specific T cells. In its sample, this clonotype was seen a few times. Its antigen is unknown. Within one base of it there is no much larger clone, and no base qualities were kept. CDR3 length: 15 amino acids, cysteine to phenylalanine. Solely the CDR3 DNA is kept, with 45 bases framed from the first base. V is cut by 1 base and J by 2 bases, and the space between the germline ends is 10 bases. The germline V gene supplies CDR1 SGHAT and CDR2 FQNNGV. The TCR originated in a human donor in good health (CMV status not recorded). Some clones in this sample may be carry-over from other donors' samples. The sequencing used cultured PBMCs, collected from culture after CMV antigen stimulation. The sequence links TRBV11-2 to TRBJ2-3, with no confident D gene call. At the DNA level, the sequence is TGTGCCAGCAGCTTAGTAGGATCCTACACAGATACGCAGTATTTT. It translates to CASSLVGSYTDTQYF.